Below are 6 T cell receptor beta chains sequenced from a single sample in a study of graft-versus-host responses after intestinal transplantation. Here immunoSEQ multiplex PCR was the method, and the copy in TCRdb shows in-frame clones only, minus some. The table includes some 90,000 clones, roughly 90% detected once. What these receptors recognize is not known. The specimen comprised unstimulated CD4+ T cells sorted from spleen or lymph node cells, sampled before intestinal transplant. The receptors here all came from a human donor who received an intestinal transplant.

The V call is TRBV6-5, the J call TRBJ1-5; maybe TRBD1 (6 bases). CDR1 and CDR2 (germline): MNHEY, SVGAGI. Trimming removed 6 bases at V and 3 bases at J, with 12 bases between. The CDR3 extends over 14 amino acids. CDR3: CASSSTGPNQPQHF. CDR3 DNA sequence: TGTGCCAGCAGCTCTACAGGGCCCAATCAGCCCCAGCATTTT.

This sequence joins TRBV6-6 and TRBJ2-3; a weak D match, TRBD2 (6 bases). The length of the CDR3 is 16 residues. Deletions cut 6 bases from V and 1 base from J, with 17 bases between. CDR1 is MNHNY, CDR2 SVGAGI, per germline (reference sequence). The CDR3 protein is CASSLDSSGGTDTQYF. The CDR3 DNA reads as TGTGCCAGCAGCCTAGACAGCTCGGGGGGCACAGATACGCAGTATTTT.

The rearrangement uses TRBV5-1 and TRBJ1-4, with 7 bases matching TRBD1. The CDR3 loop spans 13 amino acids. Germline V lookup: CDR1 SGHRS, CDR2 YFSETQ. Trimming cost V 6 bases and J 4 bases; bases outside gene matches: 3. The CDR3 loop is CASTDRVNEKLFF. In DNA form, the CDR3 reads TGCGCCAGCACCGACAGGGTTAATGAAAAACTGTTTTTT.

The J gene is TRBJ2-5, the V gene TRBV11-3, with TRBD2 identical over 7 bases. After removal of 6 bases from V and 0 bases from J, the junction contained 7 bases not matched to a gene. This CDR3 has 15 residues. Germline V gene data show CDR1 as SGHNT and CDR2 as YENEEA. CDR3 residues: CASSRRGGHQETQYF. The CDR3 DNA reads TGTGCCAGCAGTCGTCGCGGGGGACACCAAGAGACCCAGTACTTC.

The CDR3 coding sequence is TGTGCCAGCACCGGCTGGGGTAGGGGGAGCTACGAGCAGTACTTC. Translating gives CASTGWGRGSYEQYF. J is TRBJ2-7 and V is TRBV2; maybe TRBD1 (6 bases). Germline loops: CDR1 SNHLY, CDR2 FYNNEI. The CDR3 is 15 residues long. The V gene lost 7 bases and the J gene lost 3 bases, with 19 bases spanning the gap.

The V and J genes are TRBV6-1 and TRBJ2-7, with D maybe TRBD1 (6 bases). The CDR3 runs 13 residues. Trimming left V 6 bases short and J 3 bases short, with 12 bases between. Germline lookup yields CDR1 MNHNS and CDR2 SASEGT. The CDR3 loop reads CASRGAGRYEQYF. In nucleotides, the CDR3 is TGTGCCAGCAGGGGGGCGGGCCGCTACGAGCAGTACTTC.